The clone carrying this TCR beta chain has only one observation. The antigen remains unidentified. At sampling all donors were nominally healthy, likely with unrecorded immune exposures. A multiplex PCR was run with 60 Vbeta primers and 13 Jbeta primers. The assay was immunoSEQ multiplex PCR, and TCRdb's table has in-frame clones only and misses some. The table records 80,000 to 100,000 clones, about 81% of them present only once. The sample is drawn from a study of cytomegalovirus exposure and HLA in healthy donors. Germline CDR1 and CDR2: SGHDT and YYEEEE. Trimming stripped 5 bases from V and 4 bases from J, with 24 bases between. This CDR3 has 17 amino acids. Study results and limitations: V- and J-gene trimming in TCR beta was tied to a missense DCLRE1C variant by an analysis performed later. Later on, an analysis tied 18,000 or so TCR beta sequences to HLA alleles at 0.05 false discovery rate. Later examination showed HLA-associated TCR beta chains had greater clonal expansion than equally common others.

This sequence joins TRBV5-6 and TRBJ1-1; D ambiguous. Specimen: PBMCs. This TCR derives from a man in his forties in good health and CMV-seronegative. In DNA, the CDR3 is TGTGCCAGCAGGAAGGAGGGAGGGTCAGTCTGGGCCACTGAAGCTTTCTTT. Amino acid sequence: CASRKEGGSVWATEAFF.